This T cell receptor beta chain was profiled in a study of early T cells in non-severe SARS-CoV-2 infection. The ends lost 0 bases at V and 1 base at J; junction bases unmatched: 5. CDR1 and CDR2 from the germline V gene are SGHRS and YFSETQ. The CDR3 loop spans 16 amino acids. The TCR library protocol attached unique molecular identifiers to the individual cDNA molecules. TCRdb processed the 5' RACE reads anew with MiXCR; each CDR3 protein has one entry. The sample carries roughly 60,000 distinct CDR3 sequences, around 13% recorded once. The sequencing sample was made of whole blood. The TCR originated in an adult who was a healthcare worker with PCR-confirmed SARS-CoV-2 infection or an uninfected control (not recorded which). The chain combines TRBV5-1 with TRBJ2-7, with 9 bases fitting TRBD2. CDR3 region: CASSLDPAGGSYEQYF. As DNA, the CDR3 is TGCGCCAGCAGCTTGGATCCAGCGGGGGGATCCTACGAGCAGTACTTC.